What follows are 22 T cell receptor beta chains derived from one specimen sequenced in a study of T cell repertoires in cytomegalovirus infection (dated by TCRdb to between 2018 and 2021). The listed sequencing device is Illumina HiSeq 1500. The public reads were run again by TCRdb, first through fastp at Q25 and then through MiXCR, and only productive beta chains were kept. Rows with one shared CDR3 protein collapse into an entry with the most common genes and DNA. The sample table holds 510,000 or so distinct CDR3 sequences, of which more than 25% were seen once. The top ten hold approximately 13% of the sample. Sequencing was carried out using PBMCs. These receptors were taken from a human donor in good health (CMV status not recorded). Some clones in this sample may be carry-over from other donors' samples.

The chain has TRBV25-1 and TRBJ1-4; D is uncertain. Germline V gene sequence: CDR1 MGHDK, CDR2 SYGVNS. Trimming left V 3 bases short and J 0 bases short, with 11 bases between. This CDR3 region has 16 residues. The CDR3 here is CASSDDGDATNEKLFF. The CDR3 bases are TGTGCCAGCAGTGATGATGGGGATGCAACTAATGAAAAACTGTTTTTT.

This clonotype has more than one count but fewer than ten. The chain employs TRBV4-2 and TRBJ1-2; D may be TRBD1 (6 bases). This CDR3 region has 15 residues. Trimming took off 7 bases at V and 6 bases at J, with 21 bases between the two ends. CDR1 is LGHNA, CDR2 YNFKEQ, per germline. The CDR3 reads CASTTSYRVDDGYTF. The CDR3 region has the DNA TGTGCCAGCACTACTTCCTACAGGGTTGACGATGGCTACACCTTC.

This clonotype was seen only a few times. V is TRBV7-9 and J is TRBJ2-1; D remains ambiguous. The CDR3 loop spans 15 amino acids. Germline V gene lookup returns CDR1 SEHNR and CDR2 FQNEAQ (reference sequence). The ends were cut back, 1 base at V and 1 base at J, with 8 bases in the middle. In nucleotides, the CDR3 is TGTGCCAGCAGCTTAGTAAGGGTTTCCTACAATGAGCAGTTCTTC. As protein: CASSLVRVSYNEQFF.

The rearrangement uses TRBV14 and TRBJ2-6, with D unresolved. Between the trimmed V and J ends, which lost 4 bases and 0 bases, there was a span of 13 bases. Germline loops: CDR1 SGHDN, CDR2 FVKESK. This CDR3 comprises 17 residues. The CDR3 protein is CASSLWTPNSGANVLTF. DNA for the CDR3: TGTGCCAGCAGCCTTTGGACGCCCAACTCTGGGGCCAACGTCCTGACTTTC.

CDR3 residues: CSARGAGRDGYTF. In nucleotides, the CDR3 is TGCAGTGCTAGAGGGGCAGGGAGAGATGGCTACACCTTC. V usage is TRBV20-1 and J usage is TRBJ1-2; weak D call: TRBD1 (5 bases). The CDR3 contains 13 residues. The V gene's germline CDR1 is DFQATT and CDR2 SNEGSKA (reference sequence). Trimming removed 1 base at V and 6 bases at J, with 12 bases between.

The chain has TRBV9 and TRBJ1-5, with a tentative D call TRBD1 (5 bases). V was shortened by 3 bases and J by 3 bases, with 13 bases between the two germline ends. The CDR3 is 15 residues long. Germline loops: CDR1 SGDLS, CDR2 YYNGEE. The CDR3 nucleotides are TGTGCCAGCAGCGCCGAAGGGGTGATCAATCAGCCCCAGCATTTT. Translated: CASSAEGVINQPQHF.

This clonotype was counted between two and nine times. The chain combines TRBV6-1 with TRBJ2-1, with a tentative D call TRBD2 (7 bases). Germline CDR1 and CDR2: MNHNS and SASEGT. Trimming removed 2 bases from V and 5 bases from J, with 16 bases in between. The CDR3 covers 16 residues. In DNA form, the CDR3 reads TGTGCCAGCAGTGAACCCGGGGGGCAGGGTCACAATGAGCAGTTCTTC. This translates into CASSEPGGQGHNEQFF.

This clonotype was detected a few times. V is TRBV15 and J is TRBJ1-5, with TRBD1 identical over 9 bases. This CDR3 region has 18 residues. V shed 3 bases and J 2 bases; nucleotides not matched to a gene: 11. Germline values: CDR1 LNHNV, CDR2 YYDKDF (reference sequence). CDR3 DNA sequence: TGTGCCACCAGCAGGGAACCGGGACAGGGAAAACGCAATCAGCCCCAGCATTTT. Its protein is CATSREPGQGKRNQPQHF.

This clonotype was picked up many times. The chain is built from TRBV6-5 and TRBJ1-3; possibly TRBD1 for D (5 bases). Trimming cost V 5 bases and J 0 bases, with 14 bases left between them. This CDR3 region has 16 residues. Germline V gives CDR1 MNHEY, CDR2 SVGAGI. Written as DNA, the CDR3 is TGTGCCAGCAGTCCTTGGGGCCTAGACTCTGGAAACACCATATATTTT. It specifies CASSPWGLDSGNTIYF.

This clonotype showed up just a few times. The chain carries TRBV2 and TRBJ1-5, with 11 positions matching TRBD1. The germline V gene encodes CDR1 SNHLY and CDR2 FYNNEI. The V segment lost 5 bases and the J segment 1 base; nucleotides outside the gene matches: 7. CDR3 size: 17 residues. Written as DNA, the CDR3 is TGTGCCAGCAGTCTCGGGACAGGGGGTATGAGCAATCAGCCCCAGCATTTT. It translates to CASSLGTGGMSNQPQHF. Supplemented by reference TRBV2 and TRBJ1-5, the full variable domain reads EPEVTQTPSHQVTQMGQEVILRCVPISNHLYFYWYRQILGQKVEFLVSFYNNEISEKSEIFDDQFSVERPDGSNFTLKIRSTKLEDSAMYFCASSLGTGGMSNQPQHFGDGTRLSIL.

This clonotype came up a few times. V gene TRBV2 combines with J gene TRBJ2-3; D gene ambiguous. The V gene lost 4 bases and the J gene lost 6 bases, with 8 bases spanning the gap. Germline V gene data show CDR1 as SNHLY and CDR2 as FYNNEI. This CDR3 region has 12 residues. The DNA for the CDR3 is TGTGCCAGCAGTGTTCGTGGGGATACGCAGTATTTT. Translating gives CASSVRGDTQYF. Combining the CDR3 with reference TRBV2 and TRBJ2-3 gives the whole variable domain EPEVTQTPSHQVTQMGQEVILRCVPISNHLYFYWYRQILGQKVEFLVSFYNNEISEKSEIFDDQFSVERPDGSNFTLKIRSTKLEDSAMYFCASSVRGDTQYFGPGTRLTVL.

The chain links TRBV5-5 to TRBJ2-1; D gene uncertain. Trimming took off 0 bases at V and 10 bases at J, with 20 bases between the two ends. This CDR3 comprises 16 residues. Germline CDR1 reads SGHKS; CDR2 reads YYEKEE (reference sequence). CDR3 in amino acids: CASSLGHVAQLGEQFF. For the CDR3, the DNA is TGTGCCAGCAGCTTGGGTCATGTGGCCCAATTGGGGGAGCAGTTCTTC. Together with reference TRBV5-5 and TRBJ2-1, the CDR3 gives the full variable domain: DAGVTQSPTHLIKTRGQQVTLRCSPISGHKSVSWYQQVLGQGPQFIFQYYEKEERGRGNFPDRFSARQFPNYSSELNVNALLLGDSALYLCASSLGHVAQLGEQFFGPGTRLTVL.

Points on this clonotype: One end of the junction varies from germline; a read error may be responsible. The chain uses TRBV4-1 and TRBJ1-1; D possibly corresponds to TRBD1 (5 bases). This CDR3 is built from 16 residues. Germline-derived CDR1 and CDR2 are MGHRA and YSYEKL. CDR3 nucleotides: TGTGCCAGCAGCCCTAGCATCGACAGATTGAACACTGAAGCTTTCTTT. Its translation is CASSPSIDRLNTEAFF.

This clonotype was counted ten times or more. This chain joins TRBV7-9 and TRBJ1-5, with 7 bases aligning to TRBD1. Germline CDR1 reads SEHNR; CDR2 reads FQNEAQ (reference sequence). V shed 5 bases, J shed 4 bases, and the junction held 8 bases outside the gene matches. The CDR3 contains 15 residues. The CDR3 nucleotides are TGTGCCAGCAGCAATGACAGGGAAGGGAATCAGCCCCAGCATTTT. Translated: CASSNDREGNQPQHF.

A few counts support this clonotype. The chain links TRBV2 to TRBJ2-2; 7 bases are a match to TRBD1. V dropped 5 bases and J dropped 3; count of bases not matched to a gene: 9. This CDR3 has 16 residues. Germline V gives CDR1 SNHLY, CDR2 FYNNEI. The CDR3 here is CASSFTDREYTGELFF. The CDR3 DNA reads as TGTGCCAGCAGTTTTACTGACAGGGAGTACACCGGGGAGCTGTTTTTT.

This clonotype was detected ten times or more. The chain combines TRBV7-6 with TRBJ1-5; TRBD1 aligns across 7 bases. The CDR3 is made up of 17 amino acids. The V segment lost 5 bases and the J segment 0 bases; nucleotides outside the gene matches: 10. The germline CDR1 and CDR2 sequences are SGHVS and FNYEAQ. As DNA, the CDR3 is TGTGCCAGCAGCCTAGATACAGGGGATTATAGCAATCAGCCCCAGCATTTT. Its translation is CASSLDTGDYSNQPQHF.

This rearrangement joins TRBV4-1 to TRBJ2-6, with D hard to call. Trimming took 3 bases from V and 1 from J, leaving 10 bases between them. This CDR3 contains 16 residues. CDR1 MGHRA and CDR2 YSYEKL come from the germline V gene. CDR3 sequence reads: CASSQALGSGANVLTF. The CDR3 DNA follows: TGCGCCAGCAGCCAGGCCCTAGGGTCTGGGGCCAACGTCCTGACTTTC.

The chain has TRBV28 and TRBJ2-5; D unresolved. The CDR3 contains 12 residues. Germline lookup yields CDR1 MDHEN and CDR2 SYDVKM. Between the trimmed V and J ends, which lost 5 bases and 9 bases, there was a span of 13 bases. The chain's CDR3 is CASSPIVGAQYF. As DNA, the CDR3 is TGTGCCAGCAGTCCCATAGTTGGGGCCCAGTACTTC.

The chain links TRBV2 to TRBJ2-3; 9 nucleotides match TRBD1. Germline lookup yields CDR1 SNHLY and CDR2 FYNNEI. The CDR3 spans 17 residues. V gave up 4 bases and J gave up 3 bases; unmatched junction bases: 11. The CDR3 DNA follows: TGTGCCAGCAGTGCTAACCGACAGGGGGTGAAGACAGATACGCAGTATTTT. It is translated as CASSANRQGVKTDTQYF.

A few counts support this clonotype. CDR3 protein: CASSTSGGLEQYF. The CDR3 DNA follows: TGTGCCAGCAGCACGAGTGGGGGGCTCGAGCAGTACTTC. This chain connects TRBV7-2 to TRBJ2-7; D tentatively fits TRBD1 or TRBD2 (6 bases each). CDR1 is SGHTA, CDR2 FQGNSA, per germline. V dropped 5 bases and J dropped 6 bases, with 14 bases sitting between them. The CDR3 sequence is 13 residues long.

This clonotype was seen more than once but under ten times. The chain joins TRBV7-2 to TRBJ2-1, with D tentatively TRBD2 (6 bases). V lost 0 bases and J lost 3, with 15 bases in between. The CDR3 covers 17 residues. The germline V gene has CDR1 SGHTA and CDR2 FQGNSA. CDR3 nucleotides: TGTGCCAGCAGCTTAGCCCGAGGGCTGGGGGGCTACAATGAGCAGTTCTTC. Protein: CASSLARGLGGYNEQFF.

This rearrangement joins TRBV6-2 or TRBV6-3 to TRBJ1-1, with D unclear. The length of the CDR3 is 14 residues. The germline gives CDR1 MNHEY, CDR2 SVGEGT. Trimming removed 0 bases at V and 5 bases at J, with 10 bases between. CDR3: CASSYSRLGTEAFF. DNA for the CDR3: TGTGCCAGCAGTTACTCGCGGTTGGGGACTGAAGCTTTCTTT.